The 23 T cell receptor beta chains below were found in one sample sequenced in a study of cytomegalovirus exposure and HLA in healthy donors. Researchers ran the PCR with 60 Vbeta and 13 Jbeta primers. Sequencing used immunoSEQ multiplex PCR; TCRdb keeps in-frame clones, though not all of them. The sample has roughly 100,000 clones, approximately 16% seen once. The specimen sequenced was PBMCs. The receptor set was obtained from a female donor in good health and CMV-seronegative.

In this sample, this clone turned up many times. The CDR3 region has the DNA TGTGCCAGCAGTGGGGGGGTCGGCACCGGGGAGCTGTTTTTT. This encodes CASSGGVGTGELFF. V is TRBV6-4 and J is TRBJ2-2, with a tentative D call TRBD2 (6 bases). There are 14 residues in the CDR3. The germline V gene has CDR1 MRHNA and CDR2 SNTAGT. The V end was cut by 4 bases, the J end by 4 bases, with 10 bases between.

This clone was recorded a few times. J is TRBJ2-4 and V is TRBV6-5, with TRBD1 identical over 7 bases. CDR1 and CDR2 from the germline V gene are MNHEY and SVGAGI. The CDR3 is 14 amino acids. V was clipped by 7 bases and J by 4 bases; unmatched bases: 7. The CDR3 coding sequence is TGTGCCAGCAAGAGACAGGGCGCAAAAAACATTCAGTACTTC. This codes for CASKRQGAKNIQYF.

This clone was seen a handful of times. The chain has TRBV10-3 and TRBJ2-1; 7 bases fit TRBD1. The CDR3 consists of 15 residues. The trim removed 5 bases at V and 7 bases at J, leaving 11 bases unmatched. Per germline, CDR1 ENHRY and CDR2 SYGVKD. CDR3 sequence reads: CAISRTGFLWNEQFF. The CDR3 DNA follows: TGTGCCATCAGTCGGACAGGATTCTTGTGGAATGAGCAGTTCTTC.

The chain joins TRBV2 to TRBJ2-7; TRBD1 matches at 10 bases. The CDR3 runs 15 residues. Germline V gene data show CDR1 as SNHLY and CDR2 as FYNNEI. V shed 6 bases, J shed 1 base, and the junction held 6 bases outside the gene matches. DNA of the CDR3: TGTGCCAGCAGCCCGACAGGGGGCGCGTCCTACGAGCAGTACTTC. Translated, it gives CASSPTGGASYEQYF.

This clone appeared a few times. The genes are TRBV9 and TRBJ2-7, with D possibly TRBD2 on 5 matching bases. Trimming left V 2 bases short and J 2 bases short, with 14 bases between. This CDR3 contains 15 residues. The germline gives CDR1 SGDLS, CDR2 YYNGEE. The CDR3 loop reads CASSVGAVPTYEQYF. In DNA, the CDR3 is TGTGCCAGCAGCGTTGGAGCGGTTCCTACCTACGAGCAGTACTTC.

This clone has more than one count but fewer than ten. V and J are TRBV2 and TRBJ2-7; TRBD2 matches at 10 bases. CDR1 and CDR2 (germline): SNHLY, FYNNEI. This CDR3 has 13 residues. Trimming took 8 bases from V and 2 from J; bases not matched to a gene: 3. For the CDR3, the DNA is TGTGCCAGCCTACTAGCGGGGACCTACGAGCAGTACTTC. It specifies CASLLAGTYEQYF.

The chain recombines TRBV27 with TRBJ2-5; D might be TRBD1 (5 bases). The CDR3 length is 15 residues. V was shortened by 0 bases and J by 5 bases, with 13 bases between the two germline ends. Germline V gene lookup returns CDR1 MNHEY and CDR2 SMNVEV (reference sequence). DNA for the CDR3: TGTGCCAGCAGTTTATCGATGCCAGGGATGGAGACCCAGTACTTC. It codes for CASSLSMPGMETQYF.

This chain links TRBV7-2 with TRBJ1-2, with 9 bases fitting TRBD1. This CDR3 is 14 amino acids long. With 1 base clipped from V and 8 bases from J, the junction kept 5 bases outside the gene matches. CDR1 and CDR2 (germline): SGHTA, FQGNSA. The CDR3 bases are TGTGCCAGCAGCTTAGAACAGGGGGCTCGGGGCTACACCTTC. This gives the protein CASSLEQGARGYTF.

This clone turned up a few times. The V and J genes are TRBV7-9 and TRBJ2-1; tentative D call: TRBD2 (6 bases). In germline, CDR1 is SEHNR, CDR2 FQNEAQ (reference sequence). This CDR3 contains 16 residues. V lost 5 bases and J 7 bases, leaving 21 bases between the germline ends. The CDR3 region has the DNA TGTGCCAGCAGCACCAGACTAGGACCTTTTATAAATGAGCAGTTCTTC. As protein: CASSTRLGPFINEQFF.

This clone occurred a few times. The CDR3 protein is CASSTQGASTDTQYF. The CDR3 nucleotides are TGTGCCAGCAGCACACAGGGCGCTAGCACAGATACGCAGTATTTT. The chain combines TRBV6-5 with TRBJ2-3, with TRBD1 as a possible D gene (6 bases). V was cut by 6 bases and J by 0 bases, with 13 bases left in between. This CDR3 spans 15 amino acids. Germline CDR1 and CDR2: MNHEY and SVGAGI.

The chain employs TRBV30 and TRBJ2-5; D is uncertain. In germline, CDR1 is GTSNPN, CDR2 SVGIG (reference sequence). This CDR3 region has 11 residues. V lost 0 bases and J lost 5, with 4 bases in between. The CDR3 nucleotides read TGTGCCTGGAGTGTTATGGAGACCCAGTACTTC. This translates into CAWSVMETQYF.

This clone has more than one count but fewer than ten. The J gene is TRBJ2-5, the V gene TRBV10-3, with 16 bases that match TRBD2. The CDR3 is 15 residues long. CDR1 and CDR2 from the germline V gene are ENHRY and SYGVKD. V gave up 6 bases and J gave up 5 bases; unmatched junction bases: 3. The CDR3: CAISGTSGGDETQYF. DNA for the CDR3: TGTGCCATCAGCGGGACTAGCGGGGGGGATGAGACCCAGTACTTC.

CDR3 bases: TGTGCCTGGAGTCACGACAGGGACTATGGCTACACCTTC. This sequence encodes CAWSHDRDYGYTF. The chain combines TRBV30 with TRBJ1-2, with 7 bases matching TRBD1. V shed 2 bases and J 3 bases; nucleotides not matched to a gene: 3. The CDR3 runs to 13 residues. Looked up from germline, CDR1 is GTSNPN and CDR2 is SVGIG (reference sequence).

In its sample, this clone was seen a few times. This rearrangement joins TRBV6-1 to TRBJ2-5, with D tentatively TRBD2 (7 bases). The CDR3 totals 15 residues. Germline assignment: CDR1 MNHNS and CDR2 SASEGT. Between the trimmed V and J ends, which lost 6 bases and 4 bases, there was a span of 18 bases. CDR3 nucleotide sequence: TGTGCCAGCAGCTTGGGGGGGCAGGGAAGAGAGACCCAGTACTTC. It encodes CASSLGGQGRETQYF.

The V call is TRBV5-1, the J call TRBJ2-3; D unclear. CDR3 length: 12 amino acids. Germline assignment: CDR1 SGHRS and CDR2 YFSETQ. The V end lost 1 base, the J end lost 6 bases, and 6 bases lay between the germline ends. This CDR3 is CASSLSMDTQYF. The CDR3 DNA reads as TGCGCCAGCAGCTTGTCTATGGATACGCAGTATTTT. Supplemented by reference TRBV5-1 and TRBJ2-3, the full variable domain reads KAGVTQTPRYLIKTRGQQVTLSCSPISGHRSVSWYQQTPGQGLQFLFEYFSETQRNKGNFPGRFSGRQFSNSRSEMNVSTLELGDSALYLCASSLSMDTQYFGPGTRLTVL.

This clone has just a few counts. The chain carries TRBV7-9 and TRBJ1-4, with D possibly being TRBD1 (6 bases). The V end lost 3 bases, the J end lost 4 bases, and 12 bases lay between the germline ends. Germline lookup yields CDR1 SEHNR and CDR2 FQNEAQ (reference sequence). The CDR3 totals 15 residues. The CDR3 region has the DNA TGTGCCAGCAGCTTGGGACATGCGGATAATGAAAAACTGTTTTTT. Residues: CASSLGHADNEKLFF.

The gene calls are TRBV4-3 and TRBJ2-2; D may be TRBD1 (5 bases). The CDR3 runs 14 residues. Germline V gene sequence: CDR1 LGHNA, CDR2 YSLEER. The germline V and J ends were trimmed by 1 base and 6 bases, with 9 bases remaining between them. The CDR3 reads CASSQGQGSGELFF. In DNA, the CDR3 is TGCGCCAGCAGCCAAGGGCAGGGATCCGGGGAGCTGTTTTTT.

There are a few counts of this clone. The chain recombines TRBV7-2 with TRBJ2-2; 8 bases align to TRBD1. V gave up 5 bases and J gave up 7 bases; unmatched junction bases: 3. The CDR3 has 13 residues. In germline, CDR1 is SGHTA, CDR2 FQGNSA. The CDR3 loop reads CASSRTGGGELFF. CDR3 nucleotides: TGTGCCAGCAGCCGTACAGGGGGCGGGGAGCTGTTTTTT.

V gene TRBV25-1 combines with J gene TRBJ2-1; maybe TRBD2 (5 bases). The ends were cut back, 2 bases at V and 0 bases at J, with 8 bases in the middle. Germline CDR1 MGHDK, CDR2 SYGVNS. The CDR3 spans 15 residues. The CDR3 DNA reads TGTGCCAGCAGTGAACGTCGGGGCTCCTACAATGAGCAGTTCTTC. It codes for CASSERRGSYNEQFF.

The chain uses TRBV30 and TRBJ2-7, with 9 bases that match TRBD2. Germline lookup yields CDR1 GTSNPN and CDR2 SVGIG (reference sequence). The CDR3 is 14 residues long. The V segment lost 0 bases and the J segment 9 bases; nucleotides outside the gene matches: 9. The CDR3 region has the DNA TGTGCCTGGAGTGTTGGGCTAGCGGGAATATTGCAGTACTTC. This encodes CAWSVGLAGILQYF.

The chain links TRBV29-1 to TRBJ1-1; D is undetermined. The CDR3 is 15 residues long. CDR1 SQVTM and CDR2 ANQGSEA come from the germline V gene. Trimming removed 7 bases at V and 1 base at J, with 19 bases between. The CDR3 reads CSAVPGGGGNTEAFF. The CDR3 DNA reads TGCAGCGCGGTCCCCGGAGGAGGAGGGAACACTGAAGCTTTCTTT. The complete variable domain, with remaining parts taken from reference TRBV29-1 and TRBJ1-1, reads SAVISQKPSRDICQRGTSLTIQCQVDSQVTMMFWYRQQPGQSLTLIATANQGSEATYESGFVIDKFPISRPNLTFSTLTVSNMSPEDSSIYLCSAVPGGGGNTEAFFGQGTRLTVV.

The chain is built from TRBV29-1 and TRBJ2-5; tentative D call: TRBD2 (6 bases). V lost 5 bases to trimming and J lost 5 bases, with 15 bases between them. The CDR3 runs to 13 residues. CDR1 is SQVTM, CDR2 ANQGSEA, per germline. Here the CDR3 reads CSVFGGLGETQYF. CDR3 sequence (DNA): TGCAGCGTTTTTGGAGGGCTCGGCGAGACCCAGTACTTC.

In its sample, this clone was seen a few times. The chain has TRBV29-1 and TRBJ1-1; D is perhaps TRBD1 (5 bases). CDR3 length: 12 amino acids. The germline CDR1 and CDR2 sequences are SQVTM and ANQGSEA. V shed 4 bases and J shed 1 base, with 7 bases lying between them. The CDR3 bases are TGCAGCGTTGGACAGCCGAACACTGAAGCTTTCTTT. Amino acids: CSVGQPNTEAFF.